Shown below are 25 T cell receptor beta chains from a single sample sequenced in a study of blood T cell repertoires in COVID-19. Clones were read by immunoSEQ multiplex PCR, and TCRdb kept only the in-frame ones, dropping some. The data hold 55,000 to 75,000 clones, with over 60% observed a single time. Input material: peripheral blood. Every receptor here comes from a human donor in a cohort sampled during active COVID-19.

The genes are TRBV5-4 and TRBJ2-5; unclear D gene. The CDR3 has 14 residues. In germline, CDR1 is SGHNT, CDR2 YYREEE (reference sequence). V lost 1 base and J lost 1, with 8 bases in between. CDR3 in amino acids: CASSLWPTQETQYF. CDR3 DNA: TGTGCCAGCAGCTTGTGGCCCACCCAAGAGACCCAGTACTTC.

V usage is TRBV11-3 and J usage is TRBJ2-1; 14 bases align to TRBD2. Looked up from germline, CDR1 is SGHNT and CDR2 is YENEEA. Germline trimming cut 5 bases from V and 2 bases from J; bases unmatched to any gene: 2. The CDR3 loop spans 16 amino acids. CDR3: CASSPGLAGAYNEQFF. CDR3 nucleotides: TGTGCCAGCAGCCCGGGACTAGCGGGGGCCTACAATGAGCAGTTCTTC.

This clone has a handful of counts. CDR3 DNA sequence: TGTGCCAGCAGCCAAGATGTGGGACAGGGGAATTTGGAGCAGTTCTTC. Amino acid sequence: CASSQDVGQGNLEQFF. The V and J genes are TRBV4-2 and TRBJ2-1, with 10 bases fitting TRBD1. This CDR3 contains 16 residues. Trimming at V came to 0 bases and at J to 10 bases, leaving 9 bases not matched to a gene. Germline V lookup: CDR1 LGHNA, CDR2 YNFKEQ.

The chain recombines TRBV27 with TRBJ2-7; 10 bases align to TRBD2. Trimming at V came to 2 bases and at J to 2 bases, leaving 9 bases not matched to a gene. The CDR3 sequence is 17 residues long. CDR1 and CDR2 (germline): MNHEY, SMNVEV (reference sequence). CDR3 protein: CASSLVGMSGRAYEQYF. The CDR3 DNA sequence: TGTGCCAGCAGTTTAGTAGGTATGAGCGGGAGGGCCTACGAGCAGTACTTC.

The chain uses TRBV6-2 or TRBV6-3 and TRBJ2-7; D is possibly TRBD2 (6 bases). Germline V lookup: CDR1 MNHEY, CDR2 SVGEGT. This CDR3 has 15 amino acids. The V and J ends lost 6 bases and 4 bases respectively, with 19 bases between them. CDR3 nucleotide sequence: TGTGCCAGCAGCCCGGTGGAGGGGAATAAGTACGAGCAGTACTTC. Encoded protein: CASSPVEGNKYEQYF.

The chain has TRBV7-9 and TRBJ1-1; D is uncertain. V was cut by 2 bases and J by 9 bases, with 4 bases left in between. Germline V lookup: CDR1 SEHNR, CDR2 FQNEAQ (reference sequence). The CDR3 is 10 amino acids. The DNA of the CDR3 is TGTGCCAGCAGCTTAAAGCAAGCTTTCTTT. Protein sequence: CASSLKQAFF.

The chain couples TRBV27 to TRBJ1-6; possibly TRBD1 for D (6 bases). The CDR3 runs to 13 residues. Germline V lookup: CDR1 MNHEY, CDR2 SMNVEV (reference sequence). V lost 5 bases to trimming and J lost 13 bases, with 15 bases between them. The CDR3 loop is CASSNRAARPLHF. CDR3 sequence (DNA): TGTGCCAGCAGTAACAGGGCCGCGCGGCCCCTCCACTTT.

The chain links TRBV11-2 to TRBJ1-5, with D tentatively TRBD1 (6 bases). Germline CDR1 SGHAT, CDR2 FQNNGV. This CDR3 has 15 residues. V was shortened by 2 bases and J by 7 bases, with 15 bases between the two germline ends. The CDR3 protein is CASSLMTGIGQPQHF. DNA for the CDR3: TGTGCCAGCAGCTTAATGACAGGCATCGGGCAGCCCCAGCATTTT.

This chain uses TRBV6-2 or TRBV6-3 with TRBJ2-7, with 9 bases that match TRBD1. Germline trimming cut 2 bases from V and 3 bases from J; bases unmatched to any gene: 5. The CDR3 is 15 amino acids. Germline CDR1 MNHEY, CDR2 SVGEGT. CDR3 nucleotides: TGTGCCAGCAGTTACGGGACAGGGAGGTTCTACGAGCAGTACTTC. It codes for CASSYGTGRFYEQYF.

The J gene is TRBJ2-3, the V gene TRBV11-2; 10 bases match TRBD1. V was clipped by 5 bases and J by 5 bases; unmatched bases: 10. This CDR3 comprises 16 residues. Looked up from germline, CDR1 is SGHAT and CDR2 is FQNNGV. The CDR3 DNA sequence: TGTGCCAGCAGCCCTTTGACAGGGGGCTTGTTAGATACGCAGTATTTT. Protein sequence: CASSPLTGGLLDTQYF.

The CDR3 nucleotides read TGTGCCAGCAGCTTTTTAGCGGGAGGGTCCTTTACAGATACGCAGTATTTT. This gives the protein CASSFLAGGSFTDTQYF. The chain uses TRBV11-2 and TRBJ2-3, with TRBD2 matching 11 bases. Germline V gives CDR1 SGHAT, CDR2 FQNNGV. V shed 3 bases and J 3 bases; nucleotides not matched to a gene: 8. The CDR3 runs to 17 residues.

J is TRBJ2-3 and V is TRBV27; the match to TRBD1 covers 7 bases. Trimming took 5 bases from V and 5 from J; bases not matched to a gene: 16. The germline CDR1 and CDR2 sequences are MNHEY and SMNVEV (reference sequence). There are 17 residues in the CDR3. For the CDR3, the DNA is TGTGCCAGCAGTCCCCAAAGGACAGGAAATACGAGAGATACGCAGTATTTT. Protein: CASSPQRTGNTRDTQYF.

The V and J genes are TRBV7-9 and TRBJ2-2, with 9 bases matching TRBD2. This CDR3 has 18 amino acids. Looked up from germline, CDR1 is SEHNR and CDR2 is FQNEAQ (reference sequence). V lost 0 bases, J lost 2 bases, and 7 bases stayed unmatched. Here the CDR3 reads CASSLAASGVFNTGELFF. DNA for the CDR3: TGTGCCAGCAGCTTAGCAGCTAGCGGGGTGTTTAACACCGGGGAGCTGTTTTTT.

The genes are TRBV6-1 and TRBJ1-4; TRBD1 is a possible D gene (5 bases). This CDR3 comprises 14 residues. Deletions cut 2 bases from V and 8 bases from J, with 12 bases between. In germline, CDR1 is MNHNS, CDR2 SASEGT. The CDR3 DNA reads TGTGCCAGCAGTGAAAGGTCTGGGGGGGAAAAACTGTTTTTT. This translates into CASSERSGGEKLFF.

The rearrangement joins TRBV5-3 to TRBJ2-7; tentative D call: TRBD2 (6 bases). TRBV5-3 is placed among ORFs of uncertain function. The length of the CDR3 is 15 residues. The V end lost 3 bases, the J end lost 4 bases, and 17 bases lay between the germline ends. The CDR3 loop reads CARSSLAGPYYEQYF. In DNA form, the CDR3 reads TGTGCCAGAAGCTCCCTGGCGGGACCTTATTACGAGCAGTACTTC.

This sequence joins TRBV7-8 and TRBJ2-7; possibly TRBD1 for D (6 bases). The germline V gene encodes CDR1 SGHVS and CDR2 FQNEAQ. There are 15 residues in the CDR3. V gave up 6 bases and J gave up 7 bases, with 22 bases separating them. The CDR3 DNA sequence: TGTGCCAGCAGGGACCCCGGGGTGGGGGCGGATGAGCAGTACTTC. This codes for CASRDPGVGADEQYF.

This clone was seen just once. This chain links TRBV27 with TRBJ2-2, with unresolved D. The CDR3 has 13 amino acids. Germline CDR1 and CDR2: MNHEY and SMNVEV (reference sequence). V lost 7 bases and J lost 1, with 7 bases in between. The CDR3 reads CASNQRNTGELFF. Written as DNA, the CDR3 is TGTGCCAGCAATCAGCGGAACACCGGGGAGCTGTTTTTT.

The rearrangement joins TRBV5-6 to TRBJ1-1; D call uncertain. Germline V gene lookup returns CDR1 SGHDT and CDR2 YYEEEE. V lost 3 bases, J lost 5 bases, and 14 bases lay in between. The CDR3 extends over 14 amino acids. The CDR3 bases are TGTGCCAGCAGCTCCCCGACGGAGGCGACTGAAGCTTTCTTT. Encoded protein: CASSSPTEATEAFF.

This clone was counted between two and nine times. The chain joins TRBV28 to TRBJ1-6, with TRBD1 as a possible D gene (6 bases). CDR1 and CDR2 (germline): MDHEN, SYDVKM. The V end lost 6 bases, the J end lost 6 bases, and 15 bases lay between the germline ends. This CDR3 has 15 residues. CDR3 amino acids: CASSPMGAVNSPLHF. The DNA for the CDR3 is TGTGCCAGCAGCCCGATGGGGGCGGTTAATTCACCCCTCCACTTT.

The chain is built from TRBV7-9 and TRBJ1-2, with D unclear. Germline CDR1 and CDR2: SEHNR and FQNEAQ (reference sequence). The CDR3 spans 15 residues. V lost 0 bases and J lost 2, with 10 bases in between. The CDR3 region has the DNA TGTGCCAGCAGCTTAGCGCTGGGCAGAAACTATGGCTACACCTTC. This gives the protein CASSLALGRNYGYTF.

The V and J genes are TRBV2 and TRBJ2-3; 11 nucleotides align to TRBD2. V shed 6 bases, J shed 3 bases, and the junction held 8 bases outside the gene matches. The CDR3 has 16 residues. Germline CDR1 SNHLY, CDR2 FYNNEI. The CDR3 DNA is TGTGCCAGCAGCCGACTAGCGGGGAGGGGAACAGATACGCAGTATTTT. Residues: CASSRLAGRGTDTQYF.

This clone was detected only once. The rearrangement links TRBV28 to TRBJ2-3, with TRBD2 identical over 9 bases. This CDR3 comprises 15 residues. The V segment lost 1 base and the J segment 2 bases; nucleotides outside the gene matches: 1. CDR1 is MDHEN, CDR2 SYDVKM, per germline. The CDR3: CASSLSSGTTDTQYF. Written as DNA, the CDR3 is TGTGCCAGCAGTTTATCTAGCGGGACCACAGATACGCAGTATTTT.

The chain has TRBV3-1 (or the pseudogene TRBV3-2) and TRBJ2-2; 7 nucleotides match TRBD2. CDR3 length: 16 residues. Losses at the gene ends were 4 bases for V and 0 bases for J; bases not matched to a gene: 5. The germline V gene has CDR1 LGHDT and CDR2 YNNKEL (reference sequence). The CDR3 region has the DNA TGTGCCAGCAGCCGGGGGGAGGGATCGAACACCGGGGAGCTGTTTTTT. Translating it yields CASSRGEGSNTGELFF.

The chain links TRBV7-2 to TRBJ2-5, with D tentatively TRBD1 (6 bases). There are 16 residues in the CDR3. Between the trimmed V and J ends, which lost 2 bases and 5 bases, there was a span of 18 bases. In germline, CDR1 is SGHTA, CDR2 FQGNSA. The CDR3 DNA sequence: TGTGCCAGCAGCTTAAAGGGGCAGGGGCGCCTCGAGACCCAGTACTTC. Translating it yields CASSLKGQGRLETQYF.

The gene calls are TRBV28 and TRBJ1-6; 7 nucleotides line up with TRBD1. This CDR3 spans 14 amino acids. Germline trimming cut 6 bases from V and 6 bases from J; bases unmatched to any gene: 5. Germline loops: CDR1 MDHEN, CDR2 SYDVKM. The CDR3 is CASRSGTVNSPLHF. In nucleotides, the CDR3 is TGTGCCAGCAGATCCGGGACAGTTAATTCACCCCTCCACTTT.